What follows is one T cell receptor (beta chain) and its context. Its antigen is undetermined. Germline CDR1 reads SGHAT; CDR2 reads FQNNGV. V was shortened by 2 bases and J by 5 bases, with 18 bases between the two germline ends. The CDR3 sequence is 16 residues long. PCR was performed using 60 Vbeta and 13 Jbeta primers. Authors' analysis steps: Unique TCR beta chains numbered about 72 million in a later analysis, with roughly 10 million shared. Profiling relied on immunoSEQ multiplex PCR, and the TCRdb table lists in-frame clones only, not all of them. From that table come the V and J calls and clone size; the DNA was used to work out D and trimming. The profile shows approximately 160,000 clones, 80% to 85% of them singletons. These data belong to a study of cytomegalovirus exposure and HLA in healthy donors. The study, taken as a whole, reports: In terms of immune exposure information, only CMV serostatus was available. Reported findings show TCR beta sequences accurately forecast HLA-A and HLA-B alleles in most subjects. An Asian-associated ancestry cluster reportedly showed fewer N-insertions than the roughly 670-donor mean in a later analysis.

Sequencing was carried out using PBMCs. This TCR was sampled from a boy younger than 10 in good health and CMV-seronegative. This chain uses TRBV11-2 with TRBJ2-5, with D maybe TRBD2 (5 bases). CDR3 coding DNA: TGTGCCAGCAGCTTAAAATCGTCGGGGAAGAGGGAGACCCAGTACTTC. Amino acid sequence: CASSLKSSGKRETQYF.